This T cell receptor (beta chain) was recorded in a study of PD-1 blockade in classical Hodgkin lymphoma. Study results and limitations: Compared with healthy donors, newly diagnosed patients reportedly showed lower baseline TCR diversity. Repertoire differences have undefined causes, possibly disease activity or prior therapy. By C4D1, CD4+ diversity increased significantly, especially in complete responders.

Brentuximab vedotin exposure varied among the patients, all of whom had relapsed after autologous stem cell transplantation. A single count supports this clone. Its target is not known. Libraries were prepared by immunoSEQ multiplex PCR; TCRdb keeps only in-frame clonotypes and omits some of them. This table holds 35,000 to 45,000 clones, 71% found once. Sequencing was performed on peripheral blood mononuclear cells (PBMCs), taken at baseline. The sequence was obtained from a human donor with classical Hodgkin lymphoma.

As DNA, the CDR3 is TGTGCCAGCGGGGGATCTGTGGGGGCCAACGTCCTGACTTTC. Protein: CASGGSVGANVLTF. This chain joins TRBV2 and TRBJ2-6; tentatively, D is TRBD1 or TRBD2 (5 bases each). The CDR3 has 14 residues. In germline, CDR1 is SNHLY, CDR2 FYNNEI. The V gene lost 8 bases and the J gene lost 4 bases, with 12 bases spanning the gap.